The 21 T cell receptor beta chains reported below all come from one sample, sequenced in a study of regulatory T cells in long-lasting Graves disease. Arm-PCR of CDR3 regions and iRepertoire HTBI primers were used to build TCR beta libraries. From the multiplex PCR reads, TCRdb called clonotypes with MiXCR, one entry per CDR3 protein. The sample records 500,000 or so distinct CDR3 sequences, 15% to 20% being singletons. The time point was: newly diagnosed GD, antithyroid drugs for less than 3 months. TCR sequences were obtained from RNA taken from PBMCs. These sequences were also reported in another study, on T cells in Graves' hyperthyroidism and ophthalmopathy.

The sample in question was peripheral blood mononuclear cells (PBMCs), obtained at new diagnosis, from a patient treated with antithyroid drugs. The receptors shown here come from a woman aged 40 to 65 with Graves disease.

On this clonotype itself: This clone may be a read error of a much larger clone one base away. The V gene is TRBV28, the J gene TRBJ1-2, with TRBD1 as a possible D gene (6 bases). Germline V gene data show CDR1 as MDHEN and CDR2 as SYDVKM. Between the trimmed V and J ends, which lost 8 bases and 8 bases, there was a span of 18 bases. The CDR3 contains 13 residues. The CDR3 here is CASGLRQVWGYTF. The CDR3 nucleotides are TGTGCCAGCGGTCTAAGACAGGTCTGGGGCTACACCTTC.

This clonotype showed up many times. The rearrangement links TRBV2 to TRBJ1-1; D remains unclear. V lost 10 bases and J 1 base, leaving 13 bases between the germline ends. This CDR3 region has 13 residues. Germline V gene data show CDR1 as SNHLY and CDR2 as FYNNEI. Here the CDR3 DNA reads TGTGCCACCGTAGGACCTCCGAACACTGAAGCTTTCTTT. It yields the protein CATVGPPNTEAFF.

This clonotype was seen only a few times. This chain links TRBV24-1 with TRBJ2-2; D is uncertain. The CDR3 is 14 residues long. Deletions cut 10 bases from V and 0 bases from J, with 11 bases between. Germline CDR1 reads KGHDR; CDR2 reads SFDVKD. CDR3 protein: CATEKSTNTGELFF. As DNA, the CDR3 is TGTGCCACAGAGAAAAGTACGAACACCGGGGAGCTGTTTTTT.

The V and J genes are TRBV9 and TRBJ2-5; the match to TRBD2 covers 8 bases. The CDR3 contains 17 residues. J lost 5 bases, V lost 0 bases, and 12 bases had no gene match. Germline CDR1 reads SGDLS; CDR2 reads YYNGEE. The CDR3 DNA sequence: TGTGCCAGCAGCGTAGCTCTGGACGGGGGGGCTTTGGAGACCCAGTACTTC. Its translation: CASSVALDGGALETQYF.

This clonotype occurred many times. The CDR3 coding sequence is TGTGCCAGCGTAAAAGCTAACTATGGCTACACCTTC. Encoded protein: CASVKANYGYTF. The chain joins TRBV2 to TRBJ1-2, with D unclear. V dropped 8 bases and J dropped 0 bases, with 7 bases sitting between them. Germline values: CDR1 SNHLY, CDR2 FYNNEI. This CDR3 is 12 amino acids long. The full variable domain, with the rest looked up from reference TRBV2 and TRBJ1-2, is EPEVTQTPSHQVTQMGQEVILRCVPISNHLYFYWYRQILGQKVEFLVSFYNNEISEKSEIFDDQFSVERPDGSNFTLKIRSTKLEDSAMYFCASVKANYGYTFGSGTRLTVV.

This clonotype was counted at least ten times. The chain joins TRBV12-3 or TRBV12-4 to TRBJ2-2; TRBD2 is a possible D gene (5 bases). The CDR3 has 16 amino acids. The ends were cut back, 3 bases at V and 5 bases at J, with 16 bases in the middle. This CDR3 is CASSFPRLRGTGELFF. The CDR3 DNA sequence: TGTGCCAGCAGTTTCCCCAGGCTTCGCGGGACCGGGGAGCTGTTTTTT.

This clonotype was picked up many times. This chain uses TRBV30 with TRBJ1-1, with D perhaps TRBD1 (6 bases). CDR3 length: 15 residues. Germline V gene data show CDR1 as GTSNPN and CDR2 as SVGIG (reference sequence). The V and J ends lost 0 bases and 1 base respectively, with 12 bases between them. The CDR3 here is CAWSVRWDKNTEAFF. DNA for the CDR3: TGTGCCTGGAGTGTACGGTGGGACAAGAACACTGAAGCTTTCTTT.

This clonotype was observed many times. The CDR3 sequence: CASSDDSNQPQHF. CDR3 DNA sequence: TGTGCCAGCAGTGATGATAGCAATCAGCCCCAGCATTTT. The chain combines TRBV2 with TRBJ1-5, with no clear D. The CDR3 runs to 13 residues. The V gene's germline CDR1 is SNHLY and CDR2 FYNNEI. With 3 bases removed from V and 0 bases from J, the gap between germline ends came to 3 bases.

This clonotype was seen at least ten times. The V and J genes are TRBV12-3 or TRBV12-4 and TRBJ2-3, with a tentative D call TRBD2 (6 bases). The V gene lost 6 bases and the J gene lost 2 bases, with 18 bases spanning the gap. CDR3 length equals 16 residues. For the CDR3, the DNA is TGTGCCAGCAGCCCCCGCACAGCGGGCGCCACAGATACGCAGTATTTT. Translating gives CASSPRTAGATDTQYF.

The V gene is TRBV12-3 or TRBV12-4, the J gene TRBJ1-2; D is unclear. The CDR3 runs 13 residues. Trimming cost V 6 bases and J 2 bases, with 10 bases left between them. As DNA, the CDR3 is TGTGCCAGCAGCCCTCTTAGGAACTATGGCTACACCTTC. Protein: CASSPLRNYGYTF.

Many counts were recorded for this clonotype. The V call is TRBV30, the J call TRBJ1-5; tentatively, D is TRBD1 (5 bases). From germline, CDR1 is GTSNPN and CDR2 SVGIG (reference sequence). Deletions cut 1 base from V and 5 bases from J, with 18 bases between. This CDR3 comprises 16 residues. CDR3 DNA: TGTGCCTGGAGTGCGAGGGGAAACAGTCGATATCAGCCCCAGCATTTT. Its protein is CAWSARGNSRYQPQHF. Supplemented by reference TRBV30 and TRBJ1-5, the full variable domain reads SQTIHQWPATLVQPVGSPLSLECTVEGTSNPNLYWYRQAAGRGLQLLFYSVGIGQISSEVPQNLSASRPQDRQFILSSKKLLLSDSGFYLCAWSARGNSRYQPQHFGDGTRLSIL.

This clonotype was recorded many times. The J gene is TRBJ1-1, the V gene TRBV20-1; D possibly corresponds to TRBD1 (6 bases). V was pared by 1 base and J by 0 bases, with 9 bases between. This CDR3 has 14 amino acids. From germline, CDR1 is DFQATT and CDR2 SNEGSKA (reference sequence). CDR3 DNA: TGCAGTGCTAGAGCAGGGGCTATGAACACTGAAGCTTTCTTT. As protein: CSARAGAMNTEAFF.

This clonotype appeared many times. The V gene is TRBV14, the J gene TRBJ1-2, with TRBD1 as a possible D gene (6 bases). Trimming pared 1 base from V and 9 bases from J, leaving 9 bases between. The CDR3 has 12 amino acids. Germline V CDR1 and CDR2: SGHDN, FVKESK. In DNA form, the CDR3 reads TGTGCCAGCAGCCAAGGCAGGGGACGCTACACCTTC. This codes for CASSQGRGRYTF.

The gene calls are TRBV12-3 or TRBV12-4 and TRBJ2-7, with D perhaps matching TRBD2 (6 bases). CDR3 size: 15 residues. Trimming removed 3 bases at V and 0 bases at J, with 12 bases between. The CDR3 DNA reads TGTGCCAGCAGTTTGGGCGGGGCCAGCTCCTACGAGCAGTACTTC. It encodes CASSLGGASSYEQYF.

Note on this clonotype: This may be a read error, as it is one base from a much larger clone. This sequence joins TRBV7-9 and TRBJ2-1; weak D call: TRBD1 (5 bases). The ends were cut back, 5 bases at V and 3 bases at J, with 14 bases in the middle. The CDR3 runs 15 residues. Germline CDR1 SEHNR, CDR2 FQNEAQ (reference sequence). CDR3 amino acids: CASSTRAGIYNEQFF. The CDR3 DNA reads TGTGCCAGCAGCACCCGGGCAGGGATCTACAATGAGCAGTTCTTC.

The chain is built from TRBV14 and TRBJ2-3; no clear D. Germline V gene data show CDR1 as SGHDN and CDR2 as FVKESK. The CDR3 is 11 residues long. Trimming left V 3 bases short and J 5 bases short, with 3 bases between. This CDR3 is CASSQRDTQYF. The CDR3 DNA reads TGTGCCAGCAGCCAGCGAGATACGCAGTATTTT.

This clonotype came up many times. CDR3 region: CASSFGSTSSYNEQFF. The CDR3 DNA sequence: TGTGCCAGCAGCTTCGGGAGTACGAGCTCCTACAATGAGCAGTTCTTC. V usage is TRBV12-3 or TRBV12-4 and J usage is TRBJ2-1; D might be TRBD2 (6 bases). This CDR3 comprises 16 residues. V lost 6 bases to trimming and J lost 0 bases, with 15 bases between them.

Concerning this clonotype itself: With a much larger clone just one base away, this may be a read error. The gene calls are TRBV5-6 and TRBJ2-1, with 8 bases identical to TRBD2. J gave up 2 bases and V 2 bases, and 3 bases lay outside the gene matches. Germline-derived CDR1 and CDR2 are SGHDT and YYEEEE. The CDR3 loop spans 15 amino acids. CDR3 nucleotides: TGTGCCAGCAGCTTTCGGGGGGGCGCCTACAATGAGCAGTTCTTC. It encodes CASSFRGGAYNEQFF.

This clonotype was seen repeatedly, ten times or more. One junction end does not reproduce the germline sequence, and a read error may be involved. J is TRBJ2-5 and V is TRBV5-1; TRBD1 agrees at 9 bases. CDR1 and CDR2 from the germline V gene are SGHRS and YFSETQ. There are 14 residues in the CDR3. In DNA, the CDR3 is TGTGCCAGCAGCTTAGGACAGGGGAAAGAGACCCAGTACTTC. Translated, it gives CASSLGQGKETQYF.

This rearrangement joins TRBV12-3 or TRBV12-4 to TRBJ1-6, with a possible D match to TRBD1 (5 bases). This CDR3 spans 13 amino acids. The V and J ends lost 8 bases and 0 bases respectively, with 5 bases between them. The CDR3 region has the DNA TGTGCCAGCGGGGGCTCCTATAATTCACCCCTCCACTTT. This gives the protein CASGGSYNSPLHF.

The table lists this clonotype with many counts. The chain is built from TRBV3-1 and TRBJ2-7, with TRBD1 matching 11 bases. The trim removed 3 bases at V and 3 bases at J, leaving 7 bases unmatched. The CDR3 consists of 16 residues. Germline V gene sequence: CDR1 LGHDT, CDR2 YNNKEL (reference sequence). CDR3 residues: CASSQLGGTGGYEQYF. In DNA, the CDR3 is TGTGCCAGCAGCCAGCTAGGTGGGACAGGGGGCTACGAGCAGTACTTC.